This T cell receptor (beta chain) comes out of a study of CD8+CD57+ T cells in acquired aplastic anemia. For the study at large: Sorting CD4+ and CD8+ cells gave DNA averaging 3.2 ug. Reads per healthy sample averaged roughly 9.9 million (CD4+) and about 12 million (CD8+).

The CDR3 length is 13 residues. V was shortened by 4 bases and J by 1 base, with 10 bases between the two germline ends. Germline V gene sequence: CDR1 DFQATT, CDR2 SNEGSKA (reference sequence). The study's findings and limits: A set of twenty-nine CD8+ CDR3 sequences was shared between patients and controls, and these sequences appeared highly expressed in patients. Patient and control CD8+ Simpson's diversity was not significantly different.

Ten or more counts support this clonotype. Its target is unknown. The template for TCR beta VDJ and CDR3 sequence profiling was genomic DNA. One entry per CDR3 protein, called by TCRdb with MiXCR from the reads. The data hold some 240,000 distinct CDR3 sequences, with 34% observed a single time. Sequencing was done on a sample of sorted CD4+, CD8+, or CD8+CD57+ T cells (not recorded which) from PBMCs. This TCR came from a human donor in good health, serving as a control. This rearrangement joins TRBV20-1 to TRBJ2-5; D remains unclear. DNA for the CDR3: TGCAGTGCTATCGGCTACCTCCAAGAGACCCAGTACTTC. Protein product: CSAIGYLQETQYF.